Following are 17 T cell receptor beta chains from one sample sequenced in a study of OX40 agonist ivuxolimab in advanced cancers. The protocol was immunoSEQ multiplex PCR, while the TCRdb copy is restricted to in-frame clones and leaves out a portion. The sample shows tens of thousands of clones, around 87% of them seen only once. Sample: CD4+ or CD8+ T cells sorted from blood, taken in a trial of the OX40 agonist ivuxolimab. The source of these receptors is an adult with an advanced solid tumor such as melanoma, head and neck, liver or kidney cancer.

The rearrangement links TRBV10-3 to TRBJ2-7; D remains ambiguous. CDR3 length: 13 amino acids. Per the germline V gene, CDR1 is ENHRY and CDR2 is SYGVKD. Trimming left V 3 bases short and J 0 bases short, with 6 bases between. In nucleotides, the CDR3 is TGTGCCATCAGTGATGAGAACTCCTACGAGCAGTACTTC. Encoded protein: CAISDENSYEQYF.

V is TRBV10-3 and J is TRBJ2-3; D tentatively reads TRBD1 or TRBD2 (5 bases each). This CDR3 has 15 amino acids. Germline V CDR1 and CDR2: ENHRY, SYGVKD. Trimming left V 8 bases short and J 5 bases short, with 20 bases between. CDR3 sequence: CAIDEGPSGRDTQYF. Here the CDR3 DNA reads TGTGCCATCGACGAGGGGCCGTCTGGGAGAGATACGCAGTATTTT.

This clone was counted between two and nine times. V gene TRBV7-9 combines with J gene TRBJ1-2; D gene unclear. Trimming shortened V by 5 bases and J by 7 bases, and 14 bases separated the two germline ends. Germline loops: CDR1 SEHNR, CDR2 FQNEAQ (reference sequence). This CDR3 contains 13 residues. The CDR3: CASSAGGYAGYTF. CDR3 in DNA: TGTGCCAGCAGCGCAGGAGGGTATGCTGGCTACACCTTC.

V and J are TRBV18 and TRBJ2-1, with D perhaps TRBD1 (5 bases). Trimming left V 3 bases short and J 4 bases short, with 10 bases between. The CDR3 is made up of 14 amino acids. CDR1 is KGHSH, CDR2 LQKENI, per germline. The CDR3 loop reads CASSPPNRYNEQFF. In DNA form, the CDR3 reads TGTGCCAGCTCACCCCCAAACAGGTACAATGAGCAGTTCTTC.

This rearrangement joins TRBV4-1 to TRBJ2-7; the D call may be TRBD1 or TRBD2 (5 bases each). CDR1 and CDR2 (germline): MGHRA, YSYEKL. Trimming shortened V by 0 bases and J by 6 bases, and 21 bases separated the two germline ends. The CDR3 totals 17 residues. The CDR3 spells CASSQDPAGAAEIEQYF. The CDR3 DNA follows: TGCGCCAGCAGCCAAGATCCGGCCGGGGCCGCGGAAATCGAGCAGTACTTC.

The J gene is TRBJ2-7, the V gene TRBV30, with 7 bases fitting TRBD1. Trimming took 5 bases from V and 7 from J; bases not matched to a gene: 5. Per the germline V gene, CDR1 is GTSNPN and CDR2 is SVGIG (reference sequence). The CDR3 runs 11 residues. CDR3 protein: CAWDRAGEQYF. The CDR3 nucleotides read TGTGCCTGGGACAGGGCCGGGGAGCAGTACTTC.

The CDR3 DNA follows: TGTGCCAGCAGTTGGGCGGAGAGCTCCTACGAGCAGTACTTC. Translation: CASSWAESSYEQYF. The chain links TRBV27 to TRBJ2-7; D uncertain. Germline CDR1 and CDR2: MNHEY and SMNVEV (reference sequence). The V end lost 4 bases, the J end lost 0 bases, and 10 bases lay between the germline ends. The CDR3 totals 14 residues.

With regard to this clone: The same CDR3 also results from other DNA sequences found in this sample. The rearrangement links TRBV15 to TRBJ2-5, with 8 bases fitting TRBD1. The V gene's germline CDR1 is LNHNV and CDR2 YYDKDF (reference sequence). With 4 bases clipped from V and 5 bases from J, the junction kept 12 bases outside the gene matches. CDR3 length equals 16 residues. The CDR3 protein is CATSTSGQGAGETQYF. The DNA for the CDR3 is TGTGCCACCAGCACCTCTGGTCAGGGGGCGGGTGAGACCCAGTACTTC. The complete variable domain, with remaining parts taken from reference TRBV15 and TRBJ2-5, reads DAMVIQNPRYQVTQFGKPVTLSCSQTLNHNVMYWYQQKSSQAPKLLFHYYDKDFNNEADTPDNFQSRRPNTSFCFLDIRSPGLGDTAMYLCATSTSGQGAGETQYFGPGTRLLVL.

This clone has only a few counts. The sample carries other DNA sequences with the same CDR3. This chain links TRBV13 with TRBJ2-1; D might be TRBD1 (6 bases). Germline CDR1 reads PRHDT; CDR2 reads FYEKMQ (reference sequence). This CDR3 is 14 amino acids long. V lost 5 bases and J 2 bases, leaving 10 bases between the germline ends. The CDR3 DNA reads TGTGCCAGCAGCCACAGGGACCCCTACAATGAGCAGTTCTTC. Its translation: CASSHRDPYNEQFF.

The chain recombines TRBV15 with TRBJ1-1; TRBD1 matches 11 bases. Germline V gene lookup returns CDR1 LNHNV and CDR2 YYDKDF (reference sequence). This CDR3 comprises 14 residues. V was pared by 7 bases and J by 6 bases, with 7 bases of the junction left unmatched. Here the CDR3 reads CATTDRGLVAEAFF. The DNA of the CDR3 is TGTGCCACCACGGACAGGGGGCTTGTGGCTGAAGCTTTCTTT.

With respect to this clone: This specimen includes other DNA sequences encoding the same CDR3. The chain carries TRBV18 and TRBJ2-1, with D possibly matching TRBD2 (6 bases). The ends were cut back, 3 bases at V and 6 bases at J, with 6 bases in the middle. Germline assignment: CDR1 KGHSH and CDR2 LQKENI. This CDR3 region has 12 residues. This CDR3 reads CASSPGGNEQFF. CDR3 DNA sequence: TGTGCCAGCTCACCGGGGGGCAATGAGCAGTTCTTC. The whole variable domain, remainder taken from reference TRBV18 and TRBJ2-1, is NAGVMQNPRHLVRRRGQEARLRCSPMKGHSHVYWYRQLPEEGLKFMVYLQKENIIDESGMPKERFSAEFPKEGPSILRIQQVVRGDSAAYFCASSPGGNEQFFGPGTRLTVL.

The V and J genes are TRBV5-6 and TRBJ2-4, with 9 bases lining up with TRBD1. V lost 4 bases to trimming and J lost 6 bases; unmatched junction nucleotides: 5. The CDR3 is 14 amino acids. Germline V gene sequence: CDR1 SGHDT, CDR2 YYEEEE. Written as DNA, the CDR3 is TGTGCCAGCAGCGGGGGACAGGGTGGAAACATTCAGTACTTC. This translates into CASSGGQGGNIQYF.

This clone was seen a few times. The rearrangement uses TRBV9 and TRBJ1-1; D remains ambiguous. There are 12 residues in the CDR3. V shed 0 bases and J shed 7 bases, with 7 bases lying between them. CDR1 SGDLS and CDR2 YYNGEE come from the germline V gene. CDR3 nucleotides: TGTGCCAGCAGCGTAGATGAAGGTGAAGCTTTCTTT. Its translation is CASSVDEGEAFF. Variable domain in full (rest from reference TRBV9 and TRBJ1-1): DSGVTQTPKHLITATGQRVTLRCSPRSGDLSVYWYQQSLDQGLQFLIQYYNGEERAKGNILERFSAQQFPDLHSELNLSSLELGDSALYFCASSVDEGEAFFGQGTRLTVV.

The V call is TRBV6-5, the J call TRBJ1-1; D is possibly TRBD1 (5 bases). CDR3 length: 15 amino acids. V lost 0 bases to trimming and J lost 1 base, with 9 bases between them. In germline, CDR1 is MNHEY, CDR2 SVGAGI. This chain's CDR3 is CASSYSSGGNTEAFF. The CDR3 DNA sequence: TGTGCCAGCAGTTACTCGTCGGGGGGGAACACTGAAGCTTTCTTT.

CDR3 coding DNA: TGTGCCAGCACCCTAGGGGGGAGGACTGAAGCTTTCTTT. This encodes CASTLGGRTEAFF. The V call is TRBV7-9, the J call TRBJ1-1; possible D gene TRBD1, 6 bases. Per germline, CDR1 SEHNR and CDR2 FQNEAQ (reference sequence). This CDR3 is 13 amino acids long. Between the trimmed V and J ends, which lost 7 bases and 5 bases, there was a span of 14 bases.

The CDR3 loop reads CASSLGGAGGPETQYF. The CDR3 nucleotides read TGTGCCAGCAGCTTAGGTGGCGCGGGAGGGCCAGAGACCCAGTACTTC. The chain uses TRBV13 and TRBJ2-5, with TRBD2 matching over 9 bases. Looked up from germline, CDR1 is PRHDT and CDR2 is FYEKMQ (reference sequence). The V segment lost 0 bases and the J segment 4 bases; nucleotides outside the gene matches: 6. The CDR3 consists of 16 residues.

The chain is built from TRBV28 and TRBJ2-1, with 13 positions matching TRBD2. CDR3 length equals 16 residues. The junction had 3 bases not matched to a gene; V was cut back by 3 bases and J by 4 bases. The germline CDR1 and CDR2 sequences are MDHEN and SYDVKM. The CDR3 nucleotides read TGTGCCAGCAGTTTTTGGGGACTAGCGGGGTACAATGAGCAGTTCTTC. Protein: CASSFWGLAGYNEQFF.